This T cell receptor (beta chain) was identified during a study of metastatic and nonmetastatic thyroid tumors. Study details: Blood and tumor or nodule tissue repertoires from malignant and benign thyroid patients were compared. The study, taken as a whole, reports: Reported TCR beta diversity, measured in blood and tumor, was significantly higher for malignant thyroid tumors than for benign nodules.

The CDR3 has 15 residues. With 3 bases clipped from V and 4 bases from J, the junction kept 11 bases outside the gene matches. Germline-derived CDR1 and CDR2 are DFQATT and SNEGSKA (reference sequence). All patients were treatment-naive before thyroid surgery. Study processing details: The authors used CDR3 differences across clinicopathological groups to build a distant-metastasis classifier for papillary thyroid cancer. Via MiXCR, TCRdb re-called the PCR reads. Clone size and V and J calls follow TCRdb, not the original study. The table has around 5,400 clones, about 30% seen once. This clone was detected a few times. Its antigen is undetermined.

This chain uses TRBV20-1 with TRBJ1-2; 7 nucleotides agree with TRBD1. The source is a female donor with papillary thyroid cancer or a benign thyroid nodule (not recorded which). Some clones in this sample may be carry-over from other donors' samples. The sequencing input was adjacent normal tissue. The CDR3 loop is CSASGTARLGYGYTF. The CDR3 coding sequence is TGCAGTGCTAGCGGGACAGCCCGACTAGGCTATGGCTACACCTTC.